This T cell receptor beta chain stems from a study of cytomegalovirus exposure and HLA in healthy donors. 13 Jbeta primers and 60 Vbeta primers were used for the PCR. Assay used: immunoSEQ multiplex PCR; TCRdb lists only in-frame clones, some missing. The profile covers 110,000 to 150,000 clones, with about four fifths appearing a single time and about 2.2% taken by the ten largest. Sequencing was done on a sample of PBMCs. This receptor was obtained from a man between 25 and 39 years old in good health and CMV-seronegative.

The CDR3 reads CASSQAAQGNTEAFF. CDR3 DNA: TGCGCCAGCAGCCAAGCGGCACAGGGTAACACTGAAGCTTTCTTT. The V call is TRBV4-1, the J call TRBJ1-1; D may be TRBD1 (6 bases). CDR3 length equals 15 residues. CDR1 is MGHRA and CDR2 is YSYEKL in the germline V gene. Between the trimmed V and J ends, which lost 1 base and 2 bases, there was a span of 11 bases.